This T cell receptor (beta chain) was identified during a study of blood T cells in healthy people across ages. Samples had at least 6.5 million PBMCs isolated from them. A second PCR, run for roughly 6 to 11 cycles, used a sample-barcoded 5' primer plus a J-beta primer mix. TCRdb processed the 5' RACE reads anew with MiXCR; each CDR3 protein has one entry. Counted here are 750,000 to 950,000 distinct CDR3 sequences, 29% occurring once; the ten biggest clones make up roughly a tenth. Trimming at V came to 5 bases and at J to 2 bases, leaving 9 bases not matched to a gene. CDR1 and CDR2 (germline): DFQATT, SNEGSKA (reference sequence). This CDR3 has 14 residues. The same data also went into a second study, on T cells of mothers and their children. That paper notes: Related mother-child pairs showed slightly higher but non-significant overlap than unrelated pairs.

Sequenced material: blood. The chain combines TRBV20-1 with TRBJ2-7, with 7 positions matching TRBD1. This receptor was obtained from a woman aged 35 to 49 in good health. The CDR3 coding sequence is TGCAGTGCTCCAAAGGACAGGAGCCCCTACGAGCAGTACTTC. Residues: CSAPKDRSPYEQYF.